This T cell receptor (beta chain) emerged from a study of blood T cell repertoires in COVID-19 (dated by TCRdb to between 2020 and 2021). Turning to the overall study: Samples covering the acute and convalescent phases of COVID-19 were provided by collaborators in the United States, Italy and Spain. A de-identified subject ID, COVID-19 status, age in years and sex were almost always included in the sample metadata. The prospective study material was composed of cDNA or gDNA derived from T cells, B-cell-depleted T cells, or PBMCs. Samples were obtained from the ongoing ImmuneRACE study (first 160 participants) and from roughly 1,300 subjects provided by 6 global collaborators. Deeply sampled blood TCRbeta repertoires from subjects exposed to, actively infected with, or recovered from COVID-19 were included in the dataset. The repertoires were released in a freely available public database meant as a resource for research on the immune response to SARS-CoV-2. Where available, HLA class I and class II types were obtained from metadata supplied by the sample provider rather than from assay-based typing.

For this chain, trimming is 4 bases at the V end and 8 bases at the J end, and the number of junction bases without a gene match is 11. The germline V gene specifies SGDLS as CDR1 and YYNGEE as CDR2. The CDR3 runs 15 amino acids, cysteine and phenylalanine included. Of the read, only the CDR3 DNA is kept; its 45 bases are in frame from base 1. TCRbeta CDR3 regions were amplified from genomic DNA using the immunoSEQ Assay, a bias-controlled multiplex PCR. Under the source paper's analysis protocol: The number of nucleated cells in each sample was estimated by amplification of reference gene primers within the assay. To quantify the absolute abundance of each unique TCRbeta CDR3 rearrangement, sequence reads were collapsed and filtered. Productive Simpson clonality was computed per sample as the square root of Simpson's diversity index over productive rearrangements. This is the immuneACCESS table as TCRdb keeps it, with only in-frame sequences that have V and J called. A part of the clones is gone; compared with another copy, unresolved V genes explain less than half, and the rest is unexplained. The V and J calls and the clone size are those of that table, but D and trimming were determined from the DNA. The sample data list over 70,000 clones, and approximately 90% of these were observed just once. Almost 7% of the sample belongs to the ten largest clones.

The full study reports these points: The quantity of clinical and demographic metadata differed by source and by participant and was supplied without curation.

Collaborating institutions collected whole blood in K2EDTA tubes following their own protocols. For TCRbeta analysis, collaborators shipped samples as frozen whole blood, isolated PBMCs, or DNA extracted from either of those sample types. Worth noting for this clone: Its antigen remains undetermined. Base qualities are not recorded, but no much larger clone differs from it by a single base.

Recombination connected TRBV9 to TRBJ1-3; 8 of the junction bases match TRBD1. This receptor was taken from a woman aged 80 or older with acute or convalescent COVID-19. Sequenced material: peripheral blood. The DNA sequence is TGTGCCAGCAGCCCCGGCTACAGGGGGGAGGACACCATATATTTT. Translated, this gives CASSPGYRGEDTIYF.